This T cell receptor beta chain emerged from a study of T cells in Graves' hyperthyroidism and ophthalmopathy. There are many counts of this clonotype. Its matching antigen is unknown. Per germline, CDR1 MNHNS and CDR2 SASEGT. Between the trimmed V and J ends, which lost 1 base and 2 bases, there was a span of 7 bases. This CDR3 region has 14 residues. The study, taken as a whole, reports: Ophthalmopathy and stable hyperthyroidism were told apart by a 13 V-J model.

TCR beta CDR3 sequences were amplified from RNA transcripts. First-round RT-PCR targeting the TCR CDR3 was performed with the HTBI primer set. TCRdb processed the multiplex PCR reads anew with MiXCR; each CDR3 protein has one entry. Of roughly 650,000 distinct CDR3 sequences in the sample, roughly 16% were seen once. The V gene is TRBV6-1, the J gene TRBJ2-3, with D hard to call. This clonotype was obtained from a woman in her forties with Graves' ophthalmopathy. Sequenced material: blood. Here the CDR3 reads CASSEGTDTDTQYF. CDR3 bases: TGTGCCAGCAGTGAAGGTACGGACACAGATACGCAGTATTTT.